Presented here are 12 T cell receptor beta chains from one specimen sequenced in a study of T cell changes during pregnancy in multiple sclerosis. Repertoires were generated with immunoSEQ multiplex PCR, while TCRdb's copy carries only in-frame clones and drops some. The sample has approximately 70,000 clones, about 90% seen once. The sequences come from peripheral blood, collected after pregnancy. The receptors come from a female donor with multiple sclerosis, enrolled in a pregnancy study.

The genes are TRBV2 and TRBJ2-2; 13 bases fit TRBD2. This CDR3 region has 15 residues. Losses at the gene ends were 4 bases for V and 5 bases for J; bases not matched to a gene: 1. Germline values: CDR1 SNHLY, CDR2 FYNNEI. In DNA form, the CDR3 reads TGTGCCAGCAGTGGGACTAGCGGGAGTACCGGGGAGCTGTTTTTT. This gives the protein CASSGTSGSTGELFF.

This chain uses TRBV10-1 with TRBJ2-7; weak D call: TRBD2 (7 bases). Germline assignment: CDR1 WNHNN and CDR2 SYGVQD (reference sequence). The CDR3 has 15 amino acids. V dropped 3 bases and J dropped 5 bases, with 17 bases sitting between them. The CDR3 region is CASSDPQGREDEQYF. The CDR3 coding sequence is TGCGCCAGCAGTGACCCACAGGGTCGGGAGGACGAGCAGTACTTC.

The gene calls are TRBV6-5 and TRBJ1-2; 8 bases map to TRBD1. Trimming cost V 0 bases and J 5 bases; bases outside gene matches: 8. Germline-derived CDR1 and CDR2 are MNHEY and SVGAGI. The CDR3 sequence is 16 residues long. The CDR3 reads CASSYSSRTGTYGYTF. CDR3 nucleotide sequence: TGTGCCAGCAGTTACTCGAGTCGGACAGGGACATATGGCTACACCTTC.

This chain uses TRBV11-2 with TRBJ1-2, with D unclear. Germline CDR1 reads SGHAT; CDR2 reads FQNNGV. V shed 10 bases and J shed 2 bases, with 2 bases lying between them. This CDR3 is built from 9 residues. The CDR3 reads CATNYGYTF. CDR3 DNA sequence: TGTGCCACAAACTATGGCTACACCTTC.

A single count supports this clone. J is TRBJ1-1 and V is TRBV7-9; D ambiguous. The germline V gene encodes CDR1 SEHNR and CDR2 FQNEAQ (reference sequence). The V end lost 4 bases, the J end lost 2 bases, and 8 bases lay between the germline ends. This CDR3 has 13 amino acids. In nucleotides, the CDR3 is TGTGCCAGCAGCTCGCAGGATAACACTGAAGCTTTCTTT. It is translated as CASSSQDNTEAFF.

This chain joins TRBV7-9 and TRBJ2-2, with TRBD2 as a possible D gene (5 bases). The CDR3 covers 17 residues. Trimming removed 5 bases from V and 4 bases from J, with 20 bases in between. Per the germline V gene, CDR1 is SEHNR and CDR2 is FQNEAQ (reference sequence). The CDR3 spells CASSQAKAGVATGELFF. The CDR3, as DNA: TGTGCCAGCAGCCAAGCTAAGGCCGGGGTCGCCACCGGGGAGCTGTTTTTT.

The chain recombines TRBV2 with TRBJ1-2; no firm D call. The CDR3 is 11 residues long. Germline V gene data show CDR1 as SNHLY and CDR2 as FYNNEI. Trimming left V 7 bases short and J 6 bases short, with 9 bases between. The CDR3 sequence: CASTGSDGYTF. Written as DNA, the CDR3 is TGTGCCAGCACCGGGAGCGATGGCTACACCTTC.

The J gene is TRBJ2-5, the V gene TRBV7-9; 7 bases map to TRBD1. The V segment lost 3 bases and the J segment 0 bases; nucleotides outside the gene matches: 1. The CDR3 totals 14 residues. Germline V gene lookup returns CDR1 SEHNR and CDR2 FQNEAQ (reference sequence). The CDR3: CASSFDRDQETQYF. Written as DNA, the CDR3 is TGTGCCAGCAGCTTTGACAGGGACCAAGAGACCCAGTACTTC.

The chain carries TRBV4-1 and TRBJ2-1; 8 bases are a match to TRBD2. In germline, CDR1 is MGHRA, CDR2 YSYEKL. Trimming cost V 4 bases and J 5 bases; bases outside gene matches: 10. There are 16 residues in the CDR3. CDR3 DNA: TGCGCCAGCAGCCGACAGCCCGGGGGGGACCACAATGAGCAGTTCTTC. Translation: CASSRQPGGDHNEQFF.

The chain has TRBV19 and TRBJ1-5; D gene uncertain. The CDR3 length is 14 residues. The germline CDR1 and CDR2 sequences are LNHDA and SQIVND (reference sequence). Trimming took off 10 bases at V and 6 bases at J, with 19 bases between the two ends. The CDR3 sequence is CATAPGNTPQPQHF. CDR3 DNA: TGTGCCACCGCGCCCGGGAATACGCCTCAGCCCCAGCATTTT.

The chain links TRBV5-6 to TRBJ1-5; D unresolved. The CDR3 length is 16 residues. Per the germline V gene, CDR1 is SGHDT and CDR2 is YYEEEE. V was shortened by 4 bases and J by 2 bases, with 16 bases between the two germline ends. CDR3 residues: CASSPSPVSRNQPQHF. As DNA, the CDR3 is TGTGCCAGCAGCCCGAGCCCCGTATCCCGCAATCAGCCCCAGCATTTT.

This clone was counted once. The V gene is TRBV7-2, the J gene TRBJ2-3; D is uncertain. The germline gives CDR1 SGHTA, CDR2 FQGNSA. The CDR3 covers 14 residues. The V and J ends lost 7 bases and 2 bases respectively, with 13 bases between them. CDR3 in amino acids: CASNHPKSTDTQYF. CDR3 sequence (DNA): TGTGCCAGCAACCATCCTAAATCCACAGATACGCAGTATTTT.